This T cell receptor (beta chain) was captured by sequencing in a study of T cells after yellow fever vaccination. This clonotype occurred many times. Its antigen is not identified. The germline V gene encodes CDR1 SGHRS and CDR2 YFSETQ. Trimming cost V 4 bases and J 3 bases, with 13 bases left between them. This CDR3 region has 15 residues. Study observations and caveats: A large majority of primary-vaccination clones showed up again after the booster (approximately 95% CD4, 75% to 90% CD8). A secondary response was less intense yet reached its peak sooner, at day 5 versus 15.

TCRdb reprocessed the 5' RACE reads with MiXCR, giving one entry per CDR3 protein. Of approximately 550,000 distinct CDR3 sequences listed, about 14% are singletons. V is TRBV5-1 and J is TRBJ2-2; possibly TRBD1 for D (6 bases). The TCR comes from a man aged 30 to 45 who received the YFV17D yellow fever vaccine. This specimen consisted of PBMCs, obtained on the day of the yellow fever booster vaccination. The CDR3 sequence is CASSPRTVDTGELFF. The CDR3 nucleotides are TGCGCCAGCAGCCCTCGGACAGTTGACACCGGGGAGCTGTTTTTT.